The table lists the clone carrying this T cell receptor beta chain with many counts. Its antigen remains unknown. TCRdb itself ran the multiplex PCR reads through MiXCR, one entry per CDR3 protein. The table shows around 130,000 distinct CDR3 sequences, with just under 20% occurring only once. The lymph nodes were axillary draining lymph nodes from breast cancer patients. The source of the sample is a study of breast tumors, draining lymph nodes, adjacent tissues. Trimming removed 6 bases at V and 11 bases at J, with 15 bases between. Germline lookup yields CDR1 MNHEY and CDR2 SVGAGI. The length of the CDR3 is 12 residues. Overall study results and limits: Tumors had less TCR diversity than lymph nodes, more than nontumor tissue. That most tumor T cells come from lymph nodes remained unproven. Luminal-like breast cancer showed significantly greater tumor-nontumor repertoire similarity than basal-like breast cancer did.

This TCR was recovered from a female donor with breast cancer. Some clones in this sample may be carry-over from other donors' samples. The chain links TRBV6-5 to TRBJ2-3; D not certain. Sequenced input: axillary lymph node tissue. The CDR3 region has the DNA TGTGCCAGCAGCACCGGGCGATTGAGGCAGTATTTT. Its translation: CASSTGRLRQYF.